One sample yielded the 27 T cell receptor beta chains listed below, sequenced in a study of blood T cell repertoires in COVID-19. TCRdb's copy holds only in-frame clones and misses some; the assay was immunoSEQ multiplex PCR. The sample contains approximately 250,000 clones, around four fifths of which appear only once. Sequencing was carried out using PBMCs or T cells enriched from blood (not recorded which). The receptors were gathered from a man aged 30 to 39 with acute COVID-19.

This clone has just one count. DNA for the CDR3: TGTGCCAGCAGTCCCAGGGGAGAACTATACCCCCCATCCTACGAGCAGTACGTC. Its protein is CASSPRGELYPPSYEQYV. The gene calls are TRBV6-2 or TRBV6-3 and TRBJ2-7; the D gene is possibly TRBD1 (6 bases). This CDR3 is built from 18 residues. V lost 5 bases, J lost 1 base, and 24 bases lay in between. CDR1 and CDR2 (germline): MNHEY, SVGEGT.

A few counts support this clone. CDR3 sequence reads: CASSLVGDGNTGELFF. The CDR3 DNA reads as TGTGCCAGCAGCTTGGTCGGGGATGGGAACACCGGGGAGCTGTTTTTT. V gene TRBV5-4 combines with J gene TRBJ2-2; a weak D match, TRBD2 (5 bases). Germline assignment: CDR1 SGHNT and CDR2 YYREEE (reference sequence). Trimming left V 0 bases short and J 1 base short, with 10 bases between. This CDR3 is built from 16 residues.

The V call is TRBV28, the J call TRBJ1-1; 7 nucleotides align to TRBD1. The CDR3 runs to 12 residues. Germline values: CDR1 MDHEN, CDR2 SYDVKM. J lost 5 bases, V lost 9 bases, and 6 bases had no gene match. CDR3 residues: CASSRGKTEAFF. As DNA, the CDR3 is TGTGCCAGTAGCAGGGGGAAAACTGAAGCTTTCTTT.

The J gene is TRBJ2-1, the V gene TRBV4-3; weak D call: TRBD2 (5 bases). The germline gives CDR1 LGHNA, CDR2 YSLEER. Trimming shortened V by 0 bases and J by 2 bases, and 8 bases separated the two germline ends. The CDR3 has 15 residues. For the CDR3, the DNA is TGCGCCAGCAGCCAAGAGAGGGTAGCCTACAATGAGCAGTTCTTC. Amino acids: CASSQERVAYNEQFF.

This clone was seen once. The chain employs TRBV5-5 and TRBJ2-7, with 7 bases lining up with TRBD1. The V segment lost 2 bases and the J segment 0 bases; nucleotides outside the gene matches: 5. Germline-derived CDR1 and CDR2 are SGHKS and YYEKEE (reference sequence). The CDR3 consists of 15 residues. The CDR3 sequence: CASSLGQAISYEQYV. In DNA, the CDR3 is TGTGCCAGCAGCTTAGGACAGGCGATCTCCTACGAGCAGTACGTC.

This rearrangement joins TRBV7-2 to TRBJ2-3; D is ambiguous. Trimming shortened V by 4 bases and J by 6 bases, and 8 bases separated the two germline ends. The germline V gene encodes CDR1 SGHTA and CDR2 FQGNSA. The CDR3 is made up of 12 amino acids. The CDR3 nucleotides are TGTGCCAGCAGCTCATCATTGGATACGCAGTATTTT. This codes for CASSSSLDTQYF.

This chain links TRBV6-5 with TRBJ2-2, with D unresolved. The V end lost 8 bases, the J end lost 3 bases, and 16 bases lay between the germline ends. The CDR3 is made up of 15 amino acids. Germline CDR1 MNHEY, CDR2 SVGAGI. The CDR3: CASSPRLEYTGELFF. Here the CDR3 DNA reads TGTGCCAGCTCCCCGCGGTTGGAATACACCGGGGAGCTGTTTTTT.

The chain recombines TRBV10-3 with TRBJ1-5; D is possibly TRBD1 (5 bases). Germline V gene data show CDR1 as ENHRY and CDR2 as SYGVKD. The V end lost 3 bases, the J end lost 7 bases, and 16 bases lay between the germline ends. The CDR3 is made up of 15 amino acids. The CDR3 DNA reads as TGTGCCATCAGTGATCCCGACAGAGACAGCCAGCCCCAGCATTTT. Translation gives CAISDPDRDSQPQHF.

This clone showed up just a few times. The chain uses TRBV5-1 and TRBJ2-2; possibly TRBD1 for D (6 bases). The CDR3 loop spans 14 amino acids. CDR1 and CDR2 (germline): SGHRS, YFSETQ. The V and J ends lost 0 bases and 8 bases respectively, with 11 bases between them. CDR3 nucleotide sequence: TGCGCCAGCAGCTTGGGGGACATCCATGGGGAGCTGTTTTTT. Protein product: CASSLGDIHGELFF.

The chain is built from TRBV29-1 and TRBJ2-1, with 8 bases matching TRBD1. Germline CDR1 and CDR2: SQVTM and ANQGSEA. The ends lost 7 bases at V and 12 bases at J; junction bases unmatched: 8. The CDR3 spans 11 residues. The DNA for the CDR3 is TGCAGCGCCCGAAACGGACAGGGGCAGTTCTTC. It encodes CSARNGQGQFF.

Here the CDR3 DNA reads TGTGCCAGCTCACCAGATCTGCACACAGAGACCCAGTACTTC. Translating it yields CASSPDLHTETQYF. The rearrangement links TRBV18 to TRBJ2-5; D is unclear. CDR1 and CDR2 (germline): KGHSH, LQKENI. The CDR3 totals 14 residues. Between the trimmed V and J ends, which lost 2 bases and 4 bases, there was a span of 11 bases.

The chain employs TRBV28 and TRBJ1-2, with TRBD1 identical over 7 bases. CDR3 length: 16 residues. With 5 bases clipped from V and 4 bases from J, the junction kept 13 bases outside the gene matches. Per germline, CDR1 MDHEN and CDR2 SYDVKM. CDR3 DNA sequence: TGTGCCAGCAGTACCACCGGGACAGCTGCTCGCTATGGCTACACCTTC. It translates to CASSTTGTAARYGYTF.

The V call is TRBV2, the J call TRBJ2-3; D not resolved. This CDR3 region has 13 residues. Germline V gives CDR1 SNHLY, CDR2 FYNNEI. V shed 4 bases and J shed 3 bases, with 8 bases lying between them. The CDR3 nucleotides read TGTGCCAGCAGTGGTGTTGAGACAGATACGCAGTATTTT. Translated, it gives CASSGVETDTQYF.

The V call is TRBV5-1, the J call TRBJ1-3; no firm D call. The CDR3 is 15 amino acids. From germline, CDR1 is SGHRS and CDR2 YFSETQ. V was clipped by 1 base and J by 8 bases, with 16 bases between them. The CDR3 loop reads CASSLRGLGIDTIYF. For the CDR3, the DNA is TGCGCCAGCAGCTTGCGGGGTTTGGGGATAGACACCATATATTTT.

This clone appeared once. The J gene is TRBJ1-4, the V gene TRBV6-5, with 7 bases fitting TRBD1. The CDR3 totals 13 residues. The V and J ends lost 2 bases and 7 bases, in that order; junction bases with no gene match: 1. From germline, CDR1 is MNHEY and CDR2 SVGAGI. CDR3 DNA: TGTGCCAGCAGTTACCCAGGGGGTGAAAAACTGTTTTTT. Translating gives CASSYPGGEKLFF.

The V call is TRBV11-2, the J call TRBJ1-6; 9 bases map to TRBD1. The junction had 8 bases not matched to a gene; V was cut back by 4 bases and J by 10 bases. Germline V lookup: CDR1 SGHAT, CDR2 FQNNGV. This CDR3 is built from 15 residues. The CDR3 DNA follows: TGTGCCAGCAGCTCCGCCGGGACAGGGAACTCACCCCTCCACTTT. It specifies CASSSAGTGNSPLHF.

This rearrangement joins TRBV7-9 to TRBJ2-7; 13 positions agree with TRBD2. CDR1 is SEHNR and CDR2 is FQNEAQ in the germline V gene (reference sequence). This CDR3 region has 15 residues. With V trimmed by 7 bases and J by 3 bases, 6 bases remained unmatched. CDR3 protein: CASKTSGGSVYEQYV. CDR3 coding DNA: TGTGCCAGCAAGACTAGCGGGGGGTCTGTCTACGAGCAGTACGTC.

The chain links TRBV9 to TRBJ2-5, with a tentative D call TRBD2 (6 bases). The CDR3 extends over 16 amino acids. V gave up 0 bases and J gave up 2 bases, with 14 bases separating them. The germline gives CDR1 SGDLS, CDR2 YYNGEE. In nucleotides, the CDR3 is TGTGCCAGCAGCGTAGGATCTAGCGCCTCTCAAGAGACCCAGTACTTC. Its protein product is CASSVGSSASQETQYF.

The chain is built from TRBV6-5 and TRBJ2-5, with D perhaps TRBD1 (6 bases). The germline V gene has CDR1 MNHEY and CDR2 SVGAGI. CDR3 size: 14 residues. The V and J ends lost 5 bases and 6 bases respectively, with 16 bases between them. This chain's CDR3 is CASSRDTGLKTQYF. The CDR3 bases are TGTGCCAGCAGTCGGGACACTGGGCTGAAGACCCAGTACTTC.

The chain combines TRBV11-2 with TRBJ2-2; possibly TRBD2 for D (5 bases). This CDR3 comprises 14 residues. Germline CDR1 reads SGHAT; CDR2 reads FQNNGV. Trimming pared 5 bases from V and 1 base from J, leaving 8 bases between. CDR3 protein: CASSQRQNTGELFF. The CDR3 nucleotides are TGTGCCAGCAGCCAGCGGCAGAACACCGGGGAGCTGTTTTTT.

This clone appeared a single time. The chain couples TRBV4-2 to TRBJ1-3; 7 positions match TRBD1. Trimming cost V 1 base and J 3 bases; bases outside gene matches: 6. Germline CDR1 LGHNA, CDR2 YNFKEQ. The CDR3 extends over 16 amino acids. The CDR3 nucleotides read TGTGCCAGCAGCCAAGGGGCAGGGGGTCGTGGAAACACCATATATTTT. Translation: CASSQGAGGRGNTIYF.

This chain joins TRBV4-2 and TRBJ2-1; D might be TRBD2 (7 bases). In germline, CDR1 is LGHNA, CDR2 YNFKEQ. V was trimmed by 4 bases and J by 3 bases, leaving 16 bases between them. CDR3 length: 16 amino acids. For the CDR3, the DNA is TGTGCCAGCAGCCCGGGGGGTAACAGGGACTACAATGAGCAGTTCTTC. Translated, it gives CASSPGGNRDYNEQFF.

The rearrangement uses TRBV7-9 and TRBJ1-3; no definite D call. This CDR3 comprises 18 residues. Germline CDR1 and CDR2: SEHNR and FQNEAQ (reference sequence). V was clipped by 3 bases and J by 6 bases, with 24 bases between them. The CDR3 here is CASSFSAQVSSDVNTIYF. CDR3 DNA sequence: TGTGCCAGCAGCTTTTCCGCGCAAGTGAGCTCTGATGTAAACACCATATATTTT.

This chain joins TRBV15 and TRBJ2-7, with D possibly TRBD2 on 5 matching bases. The CDR3 totals 11 residues. Trimming took off 8 bases at V and 7 bases at J, with 12 bases between the two ends. CDR1 and CDR2 from the germline V gene are LNHNV and YYDKDF (reference sequence). CDR3 nucleotide sequence: TGTGCCACCGAGGAATCGGGGGAGCAGTACGTC. This sequence encodes CATEESGEQYV.

This clone was detected once. The V gene is TRBV27, the J gene TRBJ2-2, with D perhaps matching TRBD2 (6 bases). The CDR3 extends over 15 amino acids. Trimming took 2 bases from V and 6 from J, leaving 13 bases between them. CDR1 and CDR2 (germline): MNHEY, SMNVEV (reference sequence). The CDR3 sequence: CASSLDGSVAGELFF. The CDR3, as DNA: TGTGCCAGCAGTTTAGACGGGAGTGTAGCCGGGGAGCTGTTTTTT.

CDR3 DNA: TGTGCCAGCAGCCCGCACAGGGATGACGGGGAGCTGTTTTTT. It yields the protein CASSPHRDDGELFF. The chain employs TRBV7-9 and TRBJ2-2, with D possibly matching TRBD1 (6 bases). This CDR3 comprises 14 residues. CDR1 and CDR2 from the germline V gene are SEHNR and FQNEAQ (reference sequence). The V end was cut by 5 bases, the J end by 7 bases, with 14 bases between.

This chain joins TRBV11-1 and TRBJ2-7; 10 positions agree with TRBD1. Germline assignment: CDR1 SGHAT and CDR2 FQDESV (reference sequence). The CDR3 consists of 15 residues. The junction had 5 bases not matched to a gene; V was cut back by 4 bases and J by 2 bases. The CDR3 loop reads CASSSGQGIPYEQYV. CDR3 sequence (DNA): TGTGCCAGCAGCTCGGGACAGGGGATCCCCTACGAGCAGTACGTC.